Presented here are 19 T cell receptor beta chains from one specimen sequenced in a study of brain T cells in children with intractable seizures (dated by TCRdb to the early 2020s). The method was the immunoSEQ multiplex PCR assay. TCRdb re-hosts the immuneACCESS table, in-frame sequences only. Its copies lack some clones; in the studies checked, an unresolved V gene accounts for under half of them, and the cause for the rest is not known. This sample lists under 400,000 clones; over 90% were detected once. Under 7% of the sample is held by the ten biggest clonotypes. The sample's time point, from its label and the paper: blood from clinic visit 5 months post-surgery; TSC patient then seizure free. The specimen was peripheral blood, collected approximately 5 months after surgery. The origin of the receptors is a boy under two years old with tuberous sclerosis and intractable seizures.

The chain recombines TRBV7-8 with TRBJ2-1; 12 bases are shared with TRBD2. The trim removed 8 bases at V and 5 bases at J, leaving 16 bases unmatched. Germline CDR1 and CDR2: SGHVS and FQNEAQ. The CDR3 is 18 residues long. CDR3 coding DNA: TGTGCCAGCGAACCGGGACTAGCGGGTCGGAGGGGGAACAATGAGCAGTTCTTC. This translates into CASEPGLAGRRGNNEQFF.

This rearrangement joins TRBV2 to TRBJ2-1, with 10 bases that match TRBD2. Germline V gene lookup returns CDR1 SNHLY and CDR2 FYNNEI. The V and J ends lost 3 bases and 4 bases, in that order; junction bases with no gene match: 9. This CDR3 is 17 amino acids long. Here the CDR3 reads CASSDLLAGDPYNEQFF. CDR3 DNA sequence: TGTGCCAGCAGTGATCTTCTAGCGGGGGACCCTTACAATGAGCAGTTCTTC. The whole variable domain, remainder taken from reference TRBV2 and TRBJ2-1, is EPEVTQTPSHQVTQMGQEVILRCVPISNHLYFYWYRQILGQKVEFLVSFYNNEISEKSEIFDDQFSVERPDGSNFTLKIRSTKLEDSAMYFCASSDLLAGDPYNEQFFGPGTRLTVL.

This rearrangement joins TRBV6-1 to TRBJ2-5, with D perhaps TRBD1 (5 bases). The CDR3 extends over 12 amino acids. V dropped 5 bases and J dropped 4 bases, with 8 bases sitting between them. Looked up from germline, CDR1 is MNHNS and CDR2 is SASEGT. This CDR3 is CASSRTRETQYF. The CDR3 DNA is TGTGCCAGCAGTAGGACACGAGAGACCCAGTACTTC.

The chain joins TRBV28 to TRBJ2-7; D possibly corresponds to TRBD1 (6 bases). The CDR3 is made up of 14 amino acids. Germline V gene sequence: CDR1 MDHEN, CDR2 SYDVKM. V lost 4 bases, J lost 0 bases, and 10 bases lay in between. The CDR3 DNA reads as TGTGCCAGCAGTTCTGGCAGGGGCTCCTACGAGCAGTACTTC. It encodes CASSSGRGSYEQYF. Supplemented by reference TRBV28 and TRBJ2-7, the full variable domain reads DVKVTQSSRYLVKRTGEKVFLECVQDMDHENMFWYRQDPGLGLRLIYFSYDVKMKEKGDIPEGYSVSREKKERFSLILESASTNQTSMYLCASSSGRGSYEQYFGPGTRLTVT.

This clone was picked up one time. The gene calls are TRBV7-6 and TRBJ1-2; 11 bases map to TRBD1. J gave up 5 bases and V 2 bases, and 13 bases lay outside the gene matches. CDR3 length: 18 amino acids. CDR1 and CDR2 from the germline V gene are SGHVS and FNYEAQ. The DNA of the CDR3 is TGTGCCAGCAGCTTACTAGGAGCCGTAGGGACAGGGGGGTATGGCTACACCTTC. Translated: CASSLLGAVGTGGYGYTF.

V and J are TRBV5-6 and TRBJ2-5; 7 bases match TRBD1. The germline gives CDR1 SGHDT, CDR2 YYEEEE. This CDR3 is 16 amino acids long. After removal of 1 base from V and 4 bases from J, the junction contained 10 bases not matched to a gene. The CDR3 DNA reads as TGTGCCAGCAGCTTGCCCACAGGGGTCGGGGCAGAGACCCAGTACTTC. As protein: CASSLPTGVGAETQYF.

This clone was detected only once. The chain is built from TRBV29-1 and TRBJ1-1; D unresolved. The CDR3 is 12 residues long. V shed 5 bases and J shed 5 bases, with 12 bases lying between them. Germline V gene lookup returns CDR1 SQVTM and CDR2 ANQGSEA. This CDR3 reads CSVLNSGTEAFF. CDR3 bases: TGCAGCGTTCTCAATTCCGGGACTGAAGCTTTCTTT.

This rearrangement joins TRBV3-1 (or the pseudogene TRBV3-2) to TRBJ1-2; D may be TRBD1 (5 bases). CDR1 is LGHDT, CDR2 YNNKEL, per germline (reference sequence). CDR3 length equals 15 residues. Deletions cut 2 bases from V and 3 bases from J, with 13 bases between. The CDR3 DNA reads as TGTGCCAGCAGCCAAACCCCCGGCAGGGACTATGGCTACACCTTC. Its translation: CASSQTPGRDYGYTF.

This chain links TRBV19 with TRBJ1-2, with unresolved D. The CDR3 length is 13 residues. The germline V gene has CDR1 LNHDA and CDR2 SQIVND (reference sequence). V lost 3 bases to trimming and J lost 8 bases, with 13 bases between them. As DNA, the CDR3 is TGTGCCAGTAGTATTGGGCACGAAAGGGGCTACACCTTC. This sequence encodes CASSIGHERGYTF.

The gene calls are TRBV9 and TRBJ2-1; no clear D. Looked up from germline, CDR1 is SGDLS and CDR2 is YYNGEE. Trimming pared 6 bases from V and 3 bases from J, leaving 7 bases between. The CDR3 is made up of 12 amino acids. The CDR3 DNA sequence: TGTGCCAGCAAAGGGCTCTACAATGAGCAGTTCTTC. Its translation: CASKGLYNEQFF.

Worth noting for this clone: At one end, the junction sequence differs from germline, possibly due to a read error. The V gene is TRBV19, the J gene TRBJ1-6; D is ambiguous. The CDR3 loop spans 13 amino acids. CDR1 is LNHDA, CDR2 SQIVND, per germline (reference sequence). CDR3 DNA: TGTGCCAGTCGTATATCCTATAATTCACCCCTCCACTTT. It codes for CASRISYNSPLHF.

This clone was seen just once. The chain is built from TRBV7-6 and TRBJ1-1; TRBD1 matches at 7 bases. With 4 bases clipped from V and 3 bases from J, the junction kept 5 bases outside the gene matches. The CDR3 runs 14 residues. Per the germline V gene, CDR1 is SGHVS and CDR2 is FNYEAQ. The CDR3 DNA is TGTGCCAGCAGCTATATAGGGACAGACACTGAAGCTTTCTTT. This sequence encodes CASSYIGTDTEAFF.

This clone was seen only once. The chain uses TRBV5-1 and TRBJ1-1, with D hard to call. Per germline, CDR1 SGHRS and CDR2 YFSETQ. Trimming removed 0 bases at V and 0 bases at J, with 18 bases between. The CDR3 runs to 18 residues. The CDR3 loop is CASSLVGVRGSMNTEAFF. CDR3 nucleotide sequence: TGCGCCAGCAGCTTGGTCGGGGTCAGAGGAAGCATGAACACTGAAGCTTTCTTT.

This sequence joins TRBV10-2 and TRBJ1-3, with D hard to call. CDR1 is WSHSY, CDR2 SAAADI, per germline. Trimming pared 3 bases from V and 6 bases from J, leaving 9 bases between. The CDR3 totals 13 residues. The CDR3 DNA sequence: TGCGCCAGCAGTGACGCTCCCACAAACACCATATATTTT. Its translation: CASSDAPTNTIYF.

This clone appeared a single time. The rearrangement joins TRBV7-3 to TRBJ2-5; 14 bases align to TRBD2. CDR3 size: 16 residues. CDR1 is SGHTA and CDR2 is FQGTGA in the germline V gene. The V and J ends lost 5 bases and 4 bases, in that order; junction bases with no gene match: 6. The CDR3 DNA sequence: TGTGCCAGCAGCACGACTAGCGGGGGGGCCGGAGAGACCCAGTACTTC. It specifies CASSTTSGGAGETQYF.

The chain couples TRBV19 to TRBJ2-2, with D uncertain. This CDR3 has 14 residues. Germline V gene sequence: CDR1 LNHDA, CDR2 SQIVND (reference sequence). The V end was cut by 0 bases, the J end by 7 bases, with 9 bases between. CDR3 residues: CASSIEMRSGELFF. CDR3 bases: TGTGCCAGTAGTATAGAAATGCGGAGCGGGGAGCTGTTTTTT.

Here the CDR3 reads CASMGDNQPQHF. CDR3 bases: TGTGCCAGCATGGGTGATAATCAGCCCCAGCATTTT. V is TRBV7-2 and J is TRBJ1-5, with D hard to call. The CDR3 has 12 residues. The V gene's germline CDR1 is SGHTA and CDR2 FQGNSA. Trimming removed 7 bases from V and 4 bases from J, with 8 bases in between. Variable domain in full (rest from reference TRBV7-2 and TRBJ1-5): GAGVSQSPSNKVTEKGKDVELRCDPISGHTALYWYRQSLGQGLEFLIYFQGNSAPDKSGLPSDRFSAERTGGSVSTLTIQRTQQEDSAVYLCASMGDNQPQHFGDGTRLSIL.

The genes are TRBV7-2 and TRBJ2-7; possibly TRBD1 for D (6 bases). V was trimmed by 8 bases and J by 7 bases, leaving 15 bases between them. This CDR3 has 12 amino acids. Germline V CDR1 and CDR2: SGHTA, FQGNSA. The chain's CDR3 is CASSQGLREQYF. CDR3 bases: TGTGCCAGCTCTCAGGGGCTACGGGAGCAGTACTTC.

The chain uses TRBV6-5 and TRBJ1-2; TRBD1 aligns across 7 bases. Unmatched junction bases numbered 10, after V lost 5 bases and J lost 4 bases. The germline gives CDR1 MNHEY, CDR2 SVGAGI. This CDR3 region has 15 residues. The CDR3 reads CASSPREGARYGYTF. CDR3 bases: TGTGCCAGCAGTCCCAGGGAGGGGGCTCGCTATGGCTACACCTTC.